This TCR beta chain was documented in a study of neoadjuvant nivolumab and ipilimumab in lung cancer. Study at large: Nivolumab 3 mg/kg was given days 1, 15 and 29, plus ipilimumab 1 mg/kg day 1 in combination. Study-wide results and caveats: From pretherapy to surgery, tumor richness and clonality rose with dual therapy. TCR richness and clonality were higher in tumors than adjacent uninvolved lung.

Comments on this clone: The antigen remains unidentified.

Trimming pared 1 base from V and 5 bases from J, leaving 15 bases between. In germline, CDR1 is SGHDN, CDR2 FVKESK. The CDR3 runs 15 residues. The data were produced by immunoSEQ multiplex PCR, yet TCRdb's version contains in-frame clones alone and is incomplete. The sample has around 7,500 clones, approximately 88% seen once. The receptor was isolated from an adult with non-small cell lung cancer. The chain couples TRBV14 to TRBJ2-7; a possible D gene is TRBD1 (5 bases). Specimen: tumor tissue, collected after neoadjuvant nivolumab, alone or with ipilimumab, at or shortly before surgery. In nucleotides, the CDR3 is TGTGCCAGCAGCCAAGGGGGCCTCCTCCCCAACGAGCAGTACTTC. It is translated as CASSQGGLLPNEQYF.